This TCR beta chain was recorded in a study of blood T cell repertoires in COVID-19. The CDR3 has 15 residues. V was cut by 0 bases and J by 4 bases, with 10 bases left in between. Germline CDR1 and CDR2: SGHTS and YDEGEE. Per the authors' pipeline: Amplification with reference gene primers provided the estimates of nucleated cell counts. The repertoire was sequenced with immunoSEQ multiplex PCR; TCRdb's copy has only in-frame clones and lacks some. V, J and clone size were drawn from that table, and D and trimming were deduced from the DNA. The repertoire consists of over 100,000 clones, with roughly 86% occurring once and the leading ten covering 4.5%.

V is TRBV5-8 and J is TRBJ2-2, with D tentatively TRBD1 (6 bases). What was sequenced was peripheral blood. This sequence originates from a man in his forties or fifties with acute or convalescent COVID-19. The CDR3 DNA sequence: TGTGCCAGCAGCTTGGGGACAGTTCGCACCGGGGAGCTGTTTTTT. Its translation is CASSLGTVRTGELFF.